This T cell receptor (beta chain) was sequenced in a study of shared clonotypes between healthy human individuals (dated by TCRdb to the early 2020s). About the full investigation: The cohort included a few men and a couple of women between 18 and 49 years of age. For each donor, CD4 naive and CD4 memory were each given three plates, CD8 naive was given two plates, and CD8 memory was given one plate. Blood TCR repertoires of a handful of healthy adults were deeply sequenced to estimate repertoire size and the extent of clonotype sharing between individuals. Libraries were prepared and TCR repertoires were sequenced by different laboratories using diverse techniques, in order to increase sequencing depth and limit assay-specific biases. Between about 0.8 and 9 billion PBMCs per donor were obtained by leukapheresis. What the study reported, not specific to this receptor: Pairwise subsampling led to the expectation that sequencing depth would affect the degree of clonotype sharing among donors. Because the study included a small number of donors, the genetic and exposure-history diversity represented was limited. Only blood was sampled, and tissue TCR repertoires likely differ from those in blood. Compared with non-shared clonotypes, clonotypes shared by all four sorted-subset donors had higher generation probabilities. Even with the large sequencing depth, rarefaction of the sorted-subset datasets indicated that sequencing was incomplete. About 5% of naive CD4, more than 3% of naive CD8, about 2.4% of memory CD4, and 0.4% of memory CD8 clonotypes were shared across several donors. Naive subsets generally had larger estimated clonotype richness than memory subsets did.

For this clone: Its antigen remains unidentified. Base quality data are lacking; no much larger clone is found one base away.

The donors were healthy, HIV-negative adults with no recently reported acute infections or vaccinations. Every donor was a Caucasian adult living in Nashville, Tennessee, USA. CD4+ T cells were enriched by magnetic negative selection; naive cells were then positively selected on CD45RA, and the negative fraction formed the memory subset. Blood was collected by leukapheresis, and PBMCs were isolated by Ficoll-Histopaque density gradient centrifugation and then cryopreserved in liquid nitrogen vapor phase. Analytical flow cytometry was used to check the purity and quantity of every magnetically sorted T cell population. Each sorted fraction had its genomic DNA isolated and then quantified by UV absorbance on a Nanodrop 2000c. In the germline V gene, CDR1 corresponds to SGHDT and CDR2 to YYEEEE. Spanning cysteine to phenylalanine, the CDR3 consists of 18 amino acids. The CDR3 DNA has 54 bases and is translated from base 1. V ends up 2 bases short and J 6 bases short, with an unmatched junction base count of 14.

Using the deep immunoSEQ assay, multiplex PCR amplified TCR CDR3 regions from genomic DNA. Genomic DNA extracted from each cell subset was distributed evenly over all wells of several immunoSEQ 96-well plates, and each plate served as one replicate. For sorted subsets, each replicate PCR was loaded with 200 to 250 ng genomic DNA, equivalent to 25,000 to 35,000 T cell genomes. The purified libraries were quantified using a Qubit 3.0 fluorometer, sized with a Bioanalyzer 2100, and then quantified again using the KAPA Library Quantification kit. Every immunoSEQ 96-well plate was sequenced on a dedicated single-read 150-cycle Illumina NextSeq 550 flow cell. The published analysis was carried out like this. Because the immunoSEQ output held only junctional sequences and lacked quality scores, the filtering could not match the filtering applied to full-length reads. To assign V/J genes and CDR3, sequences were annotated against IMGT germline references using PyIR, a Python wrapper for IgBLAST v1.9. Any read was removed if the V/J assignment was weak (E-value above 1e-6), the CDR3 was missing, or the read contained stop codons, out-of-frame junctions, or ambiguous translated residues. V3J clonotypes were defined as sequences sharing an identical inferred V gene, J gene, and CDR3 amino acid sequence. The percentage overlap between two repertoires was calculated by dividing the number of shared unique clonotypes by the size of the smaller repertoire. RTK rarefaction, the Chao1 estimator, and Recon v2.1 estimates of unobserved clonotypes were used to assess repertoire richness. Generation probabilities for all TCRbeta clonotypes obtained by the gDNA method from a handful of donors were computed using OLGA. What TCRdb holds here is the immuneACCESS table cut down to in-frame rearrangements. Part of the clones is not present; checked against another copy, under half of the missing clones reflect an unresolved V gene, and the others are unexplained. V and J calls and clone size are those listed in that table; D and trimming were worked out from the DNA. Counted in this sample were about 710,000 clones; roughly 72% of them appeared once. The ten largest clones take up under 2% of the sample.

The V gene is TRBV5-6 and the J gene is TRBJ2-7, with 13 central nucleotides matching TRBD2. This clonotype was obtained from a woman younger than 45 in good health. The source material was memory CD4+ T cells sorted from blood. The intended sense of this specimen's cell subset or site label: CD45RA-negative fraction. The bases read TGTGCCAGCAGCTTACCTCCTCTGGGACTAGCGGGGAGATTCGAGCAGTACTTC. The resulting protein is CASSLPPLGLAGRFEQYF.